Listed below are T cell receptor beta chains from one sample, sequenced in a study of tissue T cells after allogeneic stem cell transplantation. Generated by immunoSEQ multiplex PCR, the TCRdb table keeps only in-frame clones and is missing some. The table shows about 10,000 clones, with approximately 61% occurring only once. The source material was tissue from the jejunum, sampled at autopsy. The receptors here all came from a woman aged 18 to 50 with breast cancer. The CDR3 runs from the conserved cysteine through the conserved F or W. The D gene is left open where the match is weak.

d_gene,v_gene,j_gene,CDR3aa
NA,TRBV13,TRBJ2-7,CASSLRAGTGEQYF
NA,TRBV29-1,TRBJ2-1,CSVGPSTSNEQFF
NA,TRBV6-2/TRBV6-3,TRBJ1-5,CASSYKNSNQPQHF
TRBD1,TRBV2,TRBJ1-6,CASSDTGQGGDVIDAPLHF
TRBD2,TRBV5-8,TRBJ2-3,CASSSGLAGTDTQYF
NA,TRBV29-1,TRBJ2-1,CSVEDRVNEQFF
NA,TRBV9,TRBJ2-1,CASSTRDKSYNEQFF
NA,TRBV19,TRBJ1-5,CASNGASGPQHF
NA,TRBV28,TRBJ2-1,CASILFTAVGNEQFF
NA,TRBV23-1,TRBJ1-4,CARNYDGGVTLFF